Listed here are 15 T cell receptor beta chains from one sample, sequenced in a study of CXCR3-negative and CXCR3-positive naive CD8 T cells. The libraries of TRB cDNA were prepared using 5' RACE with UMI labels. Each CDR3 protein gets one entry in TCRdb, which reprocessed the 5' RACE reads and gives no DNA. Seen in this sample are under 90,000 distinct CDR3 sequences; the ten most common clones hold about 0.62%. Points from the study as a whole: TRB CDR3s were more hydrophobic in CXCR3-positive than in CXCR3-negative naive cells.

These receptors are not linked to any known antigen. The sequencing input was naive CXCR3+ CD8+ T cells from blood. Specified subset: CD45RO-CCR7+CD27+CD95- naive CD8+ T cells expressing CXCR3 (TNR3+). These receptors were obtained from a human donor in good health. Some clones in this sample may be carry-over from other donors' samples.

The chain links TRBV19 to TRBJ1-6. The CDR3 covers 15 residues. CDR1 and CDR2 (germline): LNHDA, SQIVND (reference sequence). The CDR3: CASNTRSSYNSPLHF.

The chain links TRBV7-9 to TRBJ1-4; without DNA, the TCRdb call of TRBD1 cannot be checked. This CDR3 contains 16 residues. The germline V gene encodes CDR1 SEHNR and CDR2 FQNEAQ (reference sequence). The CDR3: CASSLASGVGGEKLFF.

V usage is TRBV19 and J usage is TRBJ1-1. Germline V gene lookup returns CDR1 LNHDA and CDR2 SQIVND (reference sequence). This CDR3 contains 12 residues. CDR3 sequence reads: CASSVSNTEAFF. Together with reference TRBV19 and TRBJ1-1, the CDR3 gives the full variable domain: DGGITQSPKYLFRKEGQNVTLSCEQNLNHDAMYWYRQDPGQGLRLIYYSQIVNDFQKGDIAEGYSVSREKKESFPLTVTSAQKNPTAFYLCASSVSNTEAFFGQGTRLTVV.

The J gene is TRBJ2-7, the V gene TRBV19. CDR3 length: 13 residues. The V gene's germline CDR1 is LNHDA and CDR2 SQIVND (reference sequence). This CDR3 is CASSISSSYEQYF.

The chain couples TRBV14 to TRBJ2-3; absent DNA, TCRdb's TRBD2 call cannot be checked. The CDR3 is 13 residues long. Germline values: CDR1 SGHDN, CDR2 FVKESK. The CDR3 here is CASSRGRTDTQYF.

This chain joins TRBV7-6 and TRBJ1-5. The CDR3 totals 16 residues. Per the germline V gene, CDR1 is SGHVS and CDR2 is FNYEAQ. The CDR3 loop is CASSRGVGLSNQPQHF. The full variable domain, in which reference TRBV7-6 and TRBJ1-5 provide the parts outside the CDR3, is GAGVSQSPRYKVTKRGQDVALRCDPISGHVSLYWYRQALGQGPEFLTYFNYEAQQDKSGLPNDRFSAERPEGSISTLTIQRTEQRDSAMYRCASSRGVGLSNQPQHFGDGTRLSIL.

This chain uses TRBV6-5 with TRBJ1-2. In germline, CDR1 is MNHEY, CDR2 SVGAGI. The CDR3 runs 13 residues. Here the CDR3 reads CASRMGRLYGYTF.

The chain joins TRBV6-4 to TRBJ2-7; TCRdb picks TRBD1, but there is no DNA to check that call. The germline gives CDR1 MRHNA, CDR2 SNTAGT. The CDR3 contains 20 residues. The CDR3: CASSDSWTGERGDYNHEQYF.

This chain joins TRBV7-3 and TRBJ2-1; there is no DNA to check the TCRdb D call of TRBD2. CDR1 is SGHTA, CDR2 FQGTGA, per germline. There are 16 residues in the CDR3. The chain's CDR3 is CASSPRVSGPYNEQFF.

The chain uses TRBV2 and TRBJ1-1; TCRdb returns TRBD1, unconfirmable since there is no DNA. This CDR3 spans 13 amino acids. Per the germline V gene, CDR1 is SNHLY and CDR2 is FYNNEI. The CDR3 is CATLDRGITEAFF.

The chain recombines TRBV15 with TRBJ2-6. This CDR3 has 15 residues. Germline values: CDR1 LNHNV, CDR2 YYDKDF (reference sequence). CDR3 region: CATSRDRSGANVLTF.

V is TRBV21-1 and J is TRBJ1-6. TRBV21-1 is a documented pseudogene. The length of the CDR3 is 11 residues. CDR3 residues: CASSKGAPLHF.

The chain links TRBV15 to TRBJ2-3. Germline V lookup: CDR1 LNHNV, CDR2 YYDKDF (reference sequence). This CDR3 region has 14 residues. CDR3 amino acids: CATSRDLGTDTQYF.

The chain uses TRBV7-8 and TRBJ2-1; TCRdb's D gene call, TRBD2, goes unchecked for lack of DNA. Looked up from germline, CDR1 is SGHVS and CDR2 is FQNEAQ. The CDR3 totals 16 residues. The CDR3 loop is CASSLLAGNKYNEQFF. Drawing the rest from reference TRBV7-8 and TRBJ2-1, the complete variable domain is GAGVSQSPRYKVAKRGQDVALRCDPISGHVSLFWYQQALGQGPEFLTYFQNEAQLDKSGLPSDRFFAERPEGSVSTLKIQRTQQEDSAVYLCASSLLAGNKYNEQFFGPGTRLTVL.

This chain links TRBV5-5 with TRBJ2-5. The CDR3 runs to 16 residues. Germline V gene sequence: CDR1 SGHKS, CDR2 YYEKEE (reference sequence). The CDR3 sequence: CASSLPAGRKQETQYF.